This entry lists 24 T cell receptor beta chains sequenced from one sample in a study of beta chain features in type 1 diabetes. As every portion of the isolated RNA was reverse transcribed, the sequencing read expressed TCRB transcripts. Clones were sequenced by immunoSEQ multiplex PCR, and TCRdb holds only the in-frame ones, with some missing. The data show fewer than 250,000 clones, roughly 9.6% seen once. Sequenced material: naive CD4+ T cells from blood. These receptors were obtained from a woman aged 18-30 years in good health.

This clone showed up just a few times. For the CDR3, the DNA is TGTGCCAGCAGTGGGACAGGACGGTACGAGCAGTACTTC. Translated, it gives CASSGTGRYEQYF. The chain combines TRBV27 with TRBJ2-7, with TRBD1 matching over 8 bases. This CDR3 has 13 residues. Germline V gene sequence: CDR1 MNHEY, CDR2 SMNVEV (reference sequence). V was clipped by 5 bases and J by 4 bases; unmatched bases: 4.

The chain links TRBV5-1 to TRBJ2-7; TRBD1 agrees at 9 bases. The ends lost 4 bases at V and 3 bases at J; junction bases unmatched: 5. This CDR3 has 14 amino acids. The germline V gene encodes CDR1 SGHRS and CDR2 YFSETQ. The CDR3 nucleotides read TGCGCCAGCAGCCCCGGGACAGGGATCTACGAGCAGTACTTC. Translated, it gives CASSPGTGIYEQYF.

The chain carries TRBV5-1 and TRBJ2-1, with D tentatively TRBD2 (6 bases). Germline V lookup: CDR1 SGHRS, CDR2 YFSETQ. With 0 bases removed from V and 1 base from J, the gap between germline ends came to 11 bases. The CDR3 is 16 amino acids. The CDR3 protein is CASSLVGDSSYNEQFF. The CDR3 bases are TGCGCCAGCAGCTTGGTCGGGGACTCTTCCTACAATGAGCAGTTCTTC.

This clone appeared a few times. The chain employs TRBV19 and TRBJ2-1; D ambiguous. This CDR3 comprises 13 residues. The V and J ends lost 1 base and 8 bases respectively, with 9 bases between them. Per the germline V gene, CDR1 is LNHDA and CDR2 is SQIVND (reference sequence). CDR3 region: CASSIAWQDEQFF. CDR3 sequence (DNA): TGTGCCAGTAGTATAGCTTGGCAAGATGAGCAGTTCTTC.

The rearrangement joins TRBV4-1 to TRBJ1-2; a possible D gene is TRBD1 (5 bases). CDR3 length: 15 amino acids. V was cut by 3 bases and J by 4 bases, with 15 bases left in between. Germline lookup yields CDR1 MGHRA and CDR2 YSYEKL. In DNA, the CDR3 is TGCGCCAGCAGCCATGTGATGCAGGGATTCTATGGCTACACCTTC. Residues: CASSHVMQGFYGYTF.

This clone was detected a few times. The rearrangement links TRBV11-2 to TRBJ2-2, with TRBD2 identical over 13 bases. The V segment lost 4 bases and the J segment 5 bases; nucleotides outside the gene matches: 13. The CDR3 is made up of 19 amino acids. CDR1 and CDR2 from the germline V gene are SGHAT and FQNNGV. CDR3 in amino acids: CASSSNPWGLAGPTGELFF. The CDR3 DNA follows: TGTGCCAGCAGCTCAAACCCATGGGGACTAGCGGGACCAACCGGGGAGCTGTTTTTT.

J is TRBJ2-1 and V is TRBV29-1; weak D call: TRBD1 (6 bases). Germline CDR1 reads SQVTM; CDR2 reads ANQGSEA. Trimming removed 0 bases at V and 0 bases at J, with 12 bases between. CDR3 size: 16 residues. The CDR3 is CSVEEGAKGSYNEQFF. The CDR3 DNA sequence: TGCAGCGTTGAAGAGGGGGCAAAGGGCTCCTACAATGAGCAGTTCTTC.

This clone was counted between two and nine times. The chain combines TRBV2 with TRBJ1-3, with 9 bases aligning to TRBD1. J gave up 0 bases and V 5 bases, and 5 bases lay outside the gene matches. The CDR3 totals 16 residues. Germline assignment: CDR1 SNHLY and CDR2 FYNNEI. The CDR3 loop reads CASSPTGGASGNTIYF. The CDR3 DNA sequence: TGTGCCAGCAGTCCGACAGGGGGGGCCTCTGGAAACACCATATATTTT.

The DNA of the CDR3 is TGTGCCTGCCTTAAGGTGACAGTGAACACTGAAGCTTTCTTT. It is translated as CACLKVTVNTEAFF. J is TRBJ1-1 and V is TRBV30; D might be TRBD1 (5 bases). Germline CDR1 and CDR2: GTSNPN and SVGIG (reference sequence). V was trimmed by 6 bases and J by 0 bases, leaving 14 bases between them. The CDR3 length is 14 residues.

There are a few counts of this clone. This sample includes further DNA sequences coding for the same CDR3. This sequence joins TRBV27 and TRBJ1-1; maybe TRBD1 (6 bases). Deletions cut 6 bases from V and 1 base from J, with 9 bases between. Germline V lookup: CDR1 MNHEY, CDR2 SMNVEV (reference sequence). This CDR3 spans 13 amino acids. Here the CDR3 DNA reads TGTGCCAGCAGCCTACAGGGGAACACTGAAGCTTTCTTT. Translating it yields CASSLQGNTEAFF.

In its sample, this clone was seen a few times. The gene calls are TRBV7-6 and TRBJ1-1; D may be TRBD1 (5 bases). V lost 2 bases to trimming and J lost 4 bases, with 17 bases between them. The CDR3 is 16 residues long. Germline CDR1 and CDR2: SGHVS and FNYEAQ. CDR3 protein: CASSLRGGNGGTEAFF. The CDR3 DNA reads TGTGCCAGCAGCTTACGCGGGGGGAATGGGGGCACTGAAGCTTTCTTT.

CDR3 in DNA: TGTGCCAGCAACCCGAGTGGGGAGGCTGGAAACACCATATATTTT. Its protein is CASNPSGEAGNTIYF. The V and J genes are TRBV9 and TRBJ1-3, with D unresolved. The CDR3 loop spans 15 amino acids. V was trimmed by 6 bases and J by 2 bases, leaving 15 bases between them. Germline V gives CDR1 SGDLS, CDR2 YYNGEE.

This clone turned up a few times. The chain has TRBV5-6 and TRBJ1-5, with 7 bases identical to TRBD1. The CDR3 covers 14 residues. Germline loops: CDR1 SGHDT, CDR2 YYEEEE. Trimming removed 2 bases from V and 3 bases from J; junction bases left unmatched: 2. The CDR3 DNA reads as TGTGCCAGCAGCTTAGGGGGCATCAATCAGCCCCAGCATTTT. This sequence encodes CASSLGGINQPQHF.

This clone was picked up a small number of times. The chain couples TRBV30 to TRBJ2-7; 12 bases line up with TRBD2. The germline V gene encodes CDR1 GTSNPN and CDR2 SVGIG (reference sequence). V was clipped by 3 bases and J by 6 bases; unmatched bases: 18. The CDR3 is 18 residues long. The CDR3 sequence is CAWRPRALAGGLLSEQYF. For the CDR3, the DNA is TGTGCCTGGAGGCCACGGGCTCTAGCGGGGGGGCTCCTTTCCGAGCAGTACTTC.

This clone was seen a few times. The chain is built from TRBV27 and TRBJ1-1; D unclear. Germline-derived CDR1 and CDR2 are MNHEY and SMNVEV (reference sequence). Trimming stripped 2 bases from V and 4 bases from J, with 11 bases between. This CDR3 is 14 amino acids long. CDR3 coding DNA: TGTGCCAGCAGTTTACGGGGAATGGGCACTGAAGCTTTCTTT. Translated: CASSLRGMGTEAFF.

The rearrangement uses TRBV13 and TRBJ2-1; the match to TRBD2 covers 7 bases. The CDR3 is 18 residues long. Per the germline V gene, CDR1 is PRHDT and CDR2 is FYEKMQ (reference sequence). After removal of 1 base from V and 0 bases from J, the junction contained 9 bases not matched to a gene. As DNA, the CDR3 is TGTGCCAGCAGCTTAGACTTTAGCGGGTCTAGCTCCTACAATGAGCAGTTCTTC. This gives the protein CASSLDFSGSSSYNEQFF.

This clone has only one observation. The chain is built from TRBV10-2 and TRBJ2-7, with no clear D. The germline V gene encodes CDR1 WSHSY and CDR2 SAAADI. The CDR3 contains 15 residues. V was clipped by 4 bases and J by 0 bases, with 13 bases between them. The CDR3 protein is CASSGTAEASYEQYF. CDR3 DNA sequence: TGCGCCAGCAGTGGAACAGCCGAAGCCTCCTACGAGCAGTACTTC.

V usage is TRBV28 and J usage is TRBJ2-7; D not certain. This CDR3 has 10 residues. Trimming shortened V by 8 bases and J by 3 bases, and 5 bases separated the two germline ends. The germline V gene encodes CDR1 MDHEN and CDR2 SYDVKM. The CDR3 reads CASLGYEQYF. DNA of the CDR3: TGTGCCAGCCTAGGCTACGAGCAGTACTTC.

The chain uses TRBV18 and TRBJ1-5, with no clear D. Deletions cut 2 bases from V and 1 base from J, with 12 bases between. The CDR3 length is 16 residues. Germline V gives CDR1 KGHSH, CDR2 LQKENI. CDR3 in DNA: TGTGCCAGCTCACCAACCGCGTCTTTGAGCAATCAGCCCCAGCATTTT. It is translated as CASSPTASLSNQPQHF.

The chain couples TRBV19 to TRBJ2-3, with TRBD2 as a possible D gene (7 bases). The CDR3 is 14 residues long. Germline CDR1 reads LNHDA; CDR2 reads SQIVND (reference sequence). With 10 bases removed from V and 2 bases from J, the gap between germline ends came to 16 bases. The CDR3 DNA sequence: TGTGCCACCGGGGGGCTAGCGGACACAGATACGCAGTATTTT. Protein product: CATGGLADTDTQYF.

The chain combines TRBV5-1 with TRBJ2-1, with 13 nucleotides matching TRBD2. V lost 4 bases and J lost 4; bases outside the gene matches: 8. The CDR3 is 17 residues long. The germline gives CDR1 SGHRS, CDR2 YFSETQ. The CDR3 coding sequence is TGCGCCAGCAGCGGCGGACTAGCGGGAGCCAAGTACAATGAGCAGTTCTTC. This translates into CASSGGLAGAKYNEQFF.

This clone was counted only a few times. The chain employs TRBV5-1 and TRBJ2-7; 7 positions match TRBD1. V shed 0 bases and J 2 bases; nucleotides not matched to a gene: 5. CDR3 length: 15 amino acids. Germline V gives CDR1 SGHRS, CDR2 YFSETQ. The CDR3 loop reads CASSLVGQSPYEQYF. The CDR3 coding sequence is TGCGCCAGCAGCTTGGTGGGACAGTCCCCCTACGAGCAGTACTTC. Together with reference TRBV5-1 and TRBJ2-7, the CDR3 gives the full variable domain: KAGVTQTPRYLIKTRGQQVTLSCSPISGHRSVSWYQQTPGQGLQFLFEYFSETQRNKGNFPGRFSGRQFSNSRSEMNVSTLELGDSALYLCASSLVGQSPYEQYFGPGTRLTVT.

The sample holds a few counts of this clone. The gene calls are TRBV9 and TRBJ1-1; TRBD1 matches at 7 bases. CDR1 SGDLS and CDR2 YYNGEE come from the germline V gene. The CDR3 is 15 residues long. The trim removed 4 bases at V and 1 base at J, leaving 7 bases unmatched. Written as DNA, the CDR3 is TGTGCCAGCAGCCCCCTACAGGGGACGAACACTGAAGCTTTCTTT. It encodes CASSPLQGTNTEAFF.

The V and J genes are TRBV18 and TRBJ1-2, with D unresolved. This CDR3 contains 16 residues. The V end was cut by 1 base, the J end by 1 base, with 13 bases between. Germline CDR1 is KGHSH and CDR2 is LQKENI. The CDR3 region has the DNA TGTGCCAGCTCACCACTAAAGTCCAGAAATAACTATGGCTACACCTTC. Translating gives CASSPLKSRNNYGYTF.